Listed here is a single T cell receptor (beta chain). The data originate from a study of shared clonotypes between healthy human individuals. About 28,000 T cell genomes, or around 290 ng DNA, went into replicate PCRs of unsorted PBMC. Unsorted PBMC DNA was run through sequencing on ten immunoSEQ deep assay plates. Sequencing was performed with immunoSEQ multiplex PCR; in TCRdb, only in-frame clones are kept and a portion is missing. The table shows under 600,000 clones, with 60% to 80% occurring only once. The CDR3 has 15 amino acids. Germline CDR1 SGHDT, CDR2 YYEEEE. The V segment lost 1 base and the J segment 6 bases; nucleotides outside the gene matches: 8.

The receptor was derived from a woman aged 40-49 years in good health. Some clones in this sample may be carry-over from other donors' samples. The sample taken for sequencing was PBMCs. The rearrangement uses TRBV5-6 and TRBJ2-7, with TRBD2 matching over 9 bases. CDR3 region: CASSLTPSGTSEQYF. The CDR3 bases are TGTGCCAGCAGCTTGACCCCTAGCGGGACATCCGAGCAGTACTTC. Complete variable domain (other parts from reference TRBV5-6 and TRBJ2-7): DAGVTQSPTHLIKTRGQQVTLRCSPKSGHDTVSWYQQALGQGPQFIFQYYEEEERQRGNFPDRFSGHQFPNYSSELNVNALLLGDSALYLCASSLTPSGTSEQYFGPGTRLTVT.